The rows below give T cell receptor beta chains drawn from one sample of a study of blood T cell repertoires in COVID-19. The repertoire was sequenced with immunoSEQ multiplex PCR; TCRdb's copy has only in-frame clones and lacks some. The table has about 180,000 clones, just over 85% seen once. Sequenced input: PBMCs or T cells enriched from blood (not recorded which). The receptors stem from a young woman who had recovered from COVID-19. The CDR3 runs from the conserved cysteine through the conserved F or W. The D gene is left open where the match is weak. A row's size may be missing; if present it is once, few, many or a size class.

TRBJ2-2	NA	NA	TRBV20-1	TGCAGTGCTAGTCCAGGCACCGGGGAGCTGTTTTTT	CSASPGTGELFF
TRBJ2-5	TRBD2	once	TRBV24-1	TGTGCCACCAGTGATTTATATGGTAGCGGGAACCAAGAGACCCAGTACTTC	CATSDLYGSGNQETQYF
TRBJ1-2	TRBD1	NA	TRBV7-2	TGTGCCAGCAGCTACCTGGACAGGGAAGAGGGTGGCTACACCTTC	CASSYLDREEGGYTF
TRBJ1-5	TRBD1	NA	TRBV23-1	TGCGCCAGCAGTCAATCCGCCCCGGGACAGGGGGCTCGGCCCCAGCATTTT	CASSQSAPGQGARPQHF
TRBJ1-6	TRBD1	NA	TRBV28	TGTGCCAGCAGCTACGGGACAGACTATAATTCACCCCTCCACTTT	CASSYGTDYNSPLHF
TRBJ1-5	TRBD1	NA	TRBV27	TGTGCCAGCAGCCCCGGGACAGGGGGTAATCAGCCCCAGCATTTT	CASSPGTGGNQPQHF
TRBJ1-5	TRBD1	NA	TRBV2	TGTGCCAGCAGTGGTTCAGGGGGCCGGGATCAGCCCCAGCATTTT	CASSGSGGRDQPQHF
TRBJ1-1	NA	few	TRBV5-1	TGCGCCAGCAGTTTTGGACACTGGAATATTGAAGCTTTCTTT	CASSFGHWNIEAFF
TRBJ1-5	TRBD1	NA	TRBV2	TGTGCCAGCAGTGTGGGGACAGGTAATCAGCCCCAGCATTTT	CASSVGTGNQPQHF
TRBJ2-3	TRBD2	NA	TRBV5-4	TGTGCCAGCAGCCCACCCTTAGCGGGGGGTCGCACAGATACGCAGTATTTT	CASSPPLAGGRTDTQYF
TRBJ2-3	NA	NA	TRBV7-7	TGTGCTAGCAGCTTGAGGGGGTTTGGGACAGATACGCAGTATTTT	CASSLRGFGTDTQYF
TRBJ2-5	NA	NA	TRBV19	TGTGCCAGTAGTATAAACGGAGACCAAGAGACCCAGTACTTC	CASSINGDQETQYF
TRBJ2-7	TRBD1	NA	TRBV19	TGTGCCAGTAGTACAGGACAGGGTAGCTCCTACGAGCAGTACTTC	CASSTGQGSSYEQYF
TRBJ1-5	NA	NA	TRBV10-2	TGCGCCAGCAGTGGTACAGATAGCAATCAGCCCCAGCATTTT	CASSGTDSNQPQHF
TRBJ1-1	NA	NA	TRBV14	TGTGCGCTAACGGGAGGGGATGAAGCTTTCTTT	CALTGGDEAFF
TRBJ1-2	TRBD1	many	TRBV6-2/TRBV6-3	TGTGCCAGCAGTCCCGGGACAGGGGTTTCCATAACGAACTATGGCTACACCTTC	CASSPGTGVSITNYGYTF
TRBJ2-1	TRBD2	many	TRBV2	TGTGCCAGCGCTAGCGGGAGTTTGGCGAATGAGCAGTTCTTC	CASASGSLANEQFF
TRBJ2-3	TRBD2	NA	TRBV5-4	TGTGCCAGCAGCTTTGCTAGCGGGAATACAGATACGCAGTATTTT	CASSFASGNTDTQYF
TRBJ2-7	NA	once	TRBV11-2	TGTGCCAGCAGCTTGATATACCGGGACAACGAGCAGTACTTC	CASSLIYRDNEQYF
TRBJ1-5	TRBD1	once	TRBV29-1	TGCAGCGTGCAGGGGGCCGGGGGGCAGCCCCAGCATTTT	CSVQGAGGQPQHF
TRBJ1-2	NA	NA	TRBV9	TGTGCCAGCAGCTCAAGACAGATCTTTACTAACTATGGCTACACCTTC	CASSSRQIFTNYGYTF
TRBJ1-6	TRBD1	NA	TRBV5-4	TGTGCCAGCAGCTTACAGGGGGCGCAGAAATCACCCCTCCACTTT	CASSLQGAQKSPLHF
TRBJ2-2	NA	NA	TRBV28	TGTGCCAGCGGGAATGGGGGGGCCCAGAACACCGGGGAGCTGTTTTTT	CASGNGGAQNTGELFF
TRBJ1-1	TRBD1	NA	TRBV27	TGTGCCAGCAGTCGCCCGGACAGGGGCAGGGGCACTGAAGCTTTCTTT	CASSRPDRGRGTEAFF
TRBJ1-4	NA	NA	TRBV25-1	TGTGCCAGCAGGCGGGGGGGGGAATGGGAAAAACTGTTTTTT	CASRRGGEWEKLFF
TRBJ1-6	NA	NA	TRBV5-4	TGTGCCAGCAGCGATTACAGGGTTTCACCCCTCCACTTT	CASSDYRVSPLHF
TRBJ2-1	TRBD1	few	TRBV5-1	TGCGCCAGCAGCTTGGCAGGGGGAACTGAGCAGTTCTTC	CASSLAGGTEQFF
TRBJ1-1	TRBD1	NA	TRBV15	TGTGCCACCGGACAGGGGGCGGACACTGAAGCTTTCTTT	CATGQGADTEAFF
TRBJ2-1	TRBD2	NA	TRBV13	TGTGCCAGCAGCTCAAAAAGCGGGAACTCCTACAATGAGCAGTTCTTC	CASSSKSGNSYNEQFF
TRBJ2-1	TRBD2	NA	TRBV3-1/TRBV3-2	TGTGCCAGCAGCCAAGTTAGCGGGGGGGGTAGCTCCTACAATGAGCAGTTCTTC	CASSQVSGGGSSYNEQFF
TRBJ2-2	TRBD1	NA	TRBV5-1	TGCGCCAGCAGCTACGGACAGGGCGTGCTGTTTTTT	CASSYGQGVLFF
TRBJ2-7	TRBD2	NA	TRBV30	TGTGCTCTGGAGATAGCGGGGTACGAGCAGTACTTC	CALEIAGYEQYF
TRBJ2-1	TRBD2	NA	TRBV5-6	TGTGCCAGCAGCATTCGGGGGGTCAACAATGAGCAGTTCTTC	CASSIRGVNNEQFF
TRBJ1-2	TRBD1	few	TRBV19	TGTGCCAGTAGTCCCCGAGGGGACAGAGCTAACTATGGCTACACCTTC	CASSPRGDRANYGYTF
TRBJ1-4	NA	few	TRBV18	TGTGCCAGCTCACCACGGGGAGCTAATGAAAAACTGTTTTTT	CASSPRGANEKLFF
TRBJ1-4	NA	NA	TRBV28	TGTGCCAGCAGTAAACAGGGAATTAATGAAAAACTGTTTTTT	CASSKQGINEKLFF
TRBJ2-7	NA	NA	TRBV28	TGTGCCAGCAGATCTCCCGGTATCTCCTACGAGCAGTACTTC	CASRSPGISYEQYF
TRBJ1-5	NA	NA	TRBV28	TGTGCCTCACTAACATTGAATCAGCCCCAGCATTTT	CASLTLNQPQHF
TRBJ2-1	TRBD2	NA	TRBV5-1	TGCGCCAGCAGCTTGGTGGGTAGCGGGAGCTACAATGAGCAGTTCTTC	CASSLVGSGSYNEQFF
TRBJ1-2	TRBD1	NA	TRBV29-1	TGCAGCGTTGCGGGACAGTACGCCTATGGCTACACCTTC	CSVAGQYAYGYTF
TRBJ1-1	NA	once	TRBV5-6	TGTGCCAGCAGCTACGGAGGAGGCACTGAAGCTTTCTTT	CASSYGGGTEAFF
TRBJ2-1	TRBD2	NA	TRBV11-1	TGTGCCAGCAGCTTCTTGTACGGGAGGGGTGAGCAGTTCTTC	CASSFLYGRGEQFF
TRBJ1-2	NA	once	TRBV7-2	TGTGCCAGCAGCTTCCCCCGTTGGGGGGAAGACTATGGCTACACCTTC	CASSFPRWGEDYGYTF
TRBJ1-1	TRBD1	NA	TRBV7-9	TGTGCCAGCAGCCCGACAGGGACTGAAGCTTTCTTT	CASSPTGTEAFF